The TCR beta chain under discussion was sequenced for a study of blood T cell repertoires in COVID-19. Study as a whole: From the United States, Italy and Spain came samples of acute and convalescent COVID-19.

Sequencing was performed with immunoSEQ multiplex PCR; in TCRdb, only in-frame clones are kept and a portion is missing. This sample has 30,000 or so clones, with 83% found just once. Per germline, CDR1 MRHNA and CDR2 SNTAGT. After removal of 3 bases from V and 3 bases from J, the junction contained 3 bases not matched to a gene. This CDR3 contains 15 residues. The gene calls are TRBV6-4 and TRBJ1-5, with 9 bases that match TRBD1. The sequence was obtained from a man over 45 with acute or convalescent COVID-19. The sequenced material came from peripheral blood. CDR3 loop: CASSETGGDNQPQHF. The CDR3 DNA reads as TGTGCCAGCAGTGAGACAGGGGGGGACAATCAGCCCCAGCATTTT.